One and the same sample provided the 3 T cell receptor beta chains below, sequenced in a study of CD8 T cells in Susac syndrome. RNA, at about 0.45 to 1 ug, was reverse transcribed with random hexamers. MiXCR was run by TCRdb on the immunoSEQ multiplex PCR reads, yielding one entry per CDR3 protein. This table holds 100,000 to 150,000 distinct CDR3 sequences, 94% found once. Sequenced sample: CD4+ T cells from PBMCs. Receptors were obtained from a human donor in good health.

In its sample, this clonotype was seen once. J is TRBJ1-6 and V is TRBV27; 7 bases align to TRBD1. Germline CDR1 reads MNHEY; CDR2 reads SMNVEV (reference sequence). This CDR3 is built from 15 residues. Trimming at V came to 2 bases and at J to 10 bases, leaving 8 bases not matched to a gene. The CDR3 DNA sequence: TGTGCCAGCAGTTTAGAGGGGGCGGTCCCATCACCCCTCCACTTT. The encoded protein is CASSLEGAVPSPLHF.

J is TRBJ2-5 and V is TRBV19; the D gene is possibly TRBD2 (5 bases). The CDR3 runs to 15 residues. Germline loops: CDR1 LNHDA, CDR2 SQIVND (reference sequence). V lost 7 bases to trimming and J lost 2 bases, with 17 bases between them. CDR3 sequence: CASTNSKDFQETQYF. In nucleotides, the CDR3 is TGTGCCAGTACCAATTCTAAGGACTTTCAAGAGACCCAGTACTTC.

The chain links TRBV6-1 to TRBJ2-1; 12 bases align to TRBD2. The CDR3 sequence is 17 residues long. After removal of 5 bases from V and 2 bases from J, the junction contained 7 bases not matched to a gene. The germline V gene encodes CDR1 MNHNS and CDR2 SASEGT. CDR3 nucleotides: TGTGCCAGCAGTAAACGACTAGCGGGAGCCCCCTACAATGAGCAGTTCTTC. Translating gives CASSKRLAGAPYNEQFF.